The present TCR beta chain was sequenced within a study of early T cells in non-severe SARS-CoV-2 infection. Overall study context: Sequenced material consisted of bulk RNA (from unsorted whole blood), and chains were unpaired.

The table lists this clonotype with many counts. The antigen remains unidentified. This CDR3 has 16 amino acids. The germline CDR1 and CDR2 sequences are WNHNN and SYGVQD (reference sequence). J was trimmed by 3 bases and V by 3 bases; bases with no gene match: 7. Separate cDNA molecules each had unique molecular identifiers attached to them. Via MiXCR, TCRdb re-called the 5' RACE reads, giving one row per CDR3 protein. This sample has more than 65,000 distinct CDR3 sequences; 4.6% occur once, and the top ten carry 3.5% to 4%. Study observations and caveats: Matching with VDJdb favored anti-spike CD8 responses (missing private and CD4 specificities).

The chain is built from TRBV10-1 and TRBJ2-3; 9 positions agree with TRBD2. This sample comprised whole blood, obtained at baseline. This TCR derives from an adult who was a healthcare worker with PCR-confirmed SARS-CoV-2 infection or an uninfected control (not recorded which). The donor label of this sample is uncertain. Here the CDR3 DNA reads TGCGCCAGCAGTGACCAGCCGGGACTAGCAACAGATACGCAGTATTTT. It is translated as CASSDQPGLATDTQYF.